These T cell receptor beta chains were read from a single sample in a study of T cell responses to AZD1222 COVID-19 vaccine. Method: immunoSEQ multiplex PCR; TCRdb's copy keeps in-frame clones and lacks some. The table records some 150,000 clones, 80% to 95% of them present only once. Sequenced material: peripheral blood, taken on day 0 of MenACWY control vaccination. All receptors derive from an adult in good health. The CDR3 runs from the conserved cysteine through the conserved F or W. D genes are given only for firm matches. Clone sizes are given selectively: once, few, many, or a class where the clone is expanded.

V: TRBV19; J: TRBJ1-2; D: TRBD1; size: once; DNA: TGTGCCAGTAGTTTCAGGGGGTTCTATGGCTACACCTTC; CDR3: CASSFRGFYGYTF
V: TRBV6-1; J: TRBJ1-2; D: .; size: .; DNA: TGTGCCAGCAGTGAAGTCGACAGGATATATGGCTACACCTTC; CDR3: CASSEVDRIYGYTF
V: TRBV9; J: TRBJ2-2; D: .; size: .; DNA: TGTGCCAGCAGCCAATCGCCGAACACCGGGGAGCTGTTTTTT; CDR3: CASSQSPNTGELFF
V: TRBV4-1; J: TRBJ2-5; D: .; size: .; DNA: TGCGCCAGCAGCCGGGGACTGTTCCAAGAGACCCAGTACTTC; CDR3: CASSRGLFQETQYF
V: TRBV5-5; J: TRBJ1-6; D: .; size: .; DNA: TGTGCCAGCAGCCTAGGACCGGATTCACCCCTCCACTTT; CDR3: CASSLGPDSPLHF
V: TRBV27; J: TRBJ1-5; D: .; size: once; DNA: TGTGCCAGCAGCTCGACGAGAAATCAGCCCCAGCATTTT; CDR3: CASSSTRNQPQHF
V: TRBV19; J: TRBJ2-3; D: TRBD2; size: .; DNA: TGTGCCAGTCTAGCGGGGGGCCCAGATACGCAGTATTTT; CDR3: CASLAGGPDTQYF
V: TRBV20-1; J: TRBJ2-2; D: TRBD1; size: .; DNA: TGCAGTGCTAGTCCCGGGACAGGGGGCCCCGGGGAGCTGTTTTTT; CDR3: CSASPGTGGPGELFF
V: TRBV9; J: TRBJ2-3; D: .; size: .; DNA: TGTGCCAGCACCCCCGAGGGGCAAGATACGCAGTATTTT; CDR3: CASTPEGQDTQYF
V: TRBV7-4; J: TRBJ2-7; D: TRBD1; size: .; DNA: TGTGCCACCCTTCGGGACAGACACTCCGACTACGAGCAGTACTTC; CDR3: CATLRDRHSDYEQYF
V: TRBV27; J: TRBJ2-3; D: .; size: .; DNA: TGTGCCAGCAGTTTAGCCAGGGGTGCGAATACGCAGTATTTT; CDR3: CASSLARGANTQYF
V: TRBV7-9; J: TRBJ2-7; D: TRBD2; size: few; DNA: TGTGCCAGCAGCTTAGTGGGGGCTCGCGGGGGGGCCGACGAGCAGTACTTC; CDR3: CASSLVGARGGADEQYF
V: TRBV19; J: TRBJ1-1; D: .; size: .; DNA: TGTGCCAGTAGTATGGCTGGGCTATTCACTGAAGCTTTCTTT; CDR3: CASSMAGLFTEAFF
V: TRBV5-4; J: TRBJ2-2; D: .; size: once; DNA: TGTGCCAGCAGCTTGTTCCACACCGGGGAGCTGTTTTTT; CDR3: CASSLFHTGELFF
V: TRBV18; J: TRBJ1-5; D: .; size: .; DNA: TGTGCCAGCTCACCATCCTGGGAGGATCAGCCCCAGCATTTT; CDR3: CASSPSWEDQPQHF
V: TRBV9; J: TRBJ1-4; D: .; size: .; DNA: TGTGCCAGCAGCCCCCTAGCAGGGCGCGAAAAACTGTTTTTT; CDR3: CASSPLAGREKLFF
V: TRBV12-3/TRBV12-4; J: TRBJ1-1; D: .; size: .; DNA: TGTGCCAGCAGTTTAATAGATAGAGCGGAAGCTTTCTTT; CDR3: CASSLIDRAEAFF
V: TRBV18; J: TRBJ2-7; D: TRBD1; size: .; DNA: TGTGCCAGCTCACCACCGAGCAGGGGGCAGGCCGAGCAGTACTTC; CDR3: CASSPPSRGQAEQYF
V: TRBV25-1; J: TRBJ2-2; D: TRBD1; size: .; DNA: TGTGCCAGCAGTGAATATAGAGGGACAGGGAGGTCCGGGGAGCTGTTTTTT; CDR3: CASSEYRGTGRSGELFF
V: TRBV4-2; J: TRBJ2-3; D: .; size: .; DNA: TGTGCCAGCAGCCATACGGCCGGAGATACGCAGTATTTT; CDR3: CASSHTAGDTQYF
V: TRBV5-1; J: TRBJ2-1; D: .; size: .; DNA: TGCGCCAGCAGCTTTGCAGCGGCGGGCTCCTACAATGAGCAGTTCTTC; CDR3: CASSFAAAGSYNEQFF
V: TRBV7-3; J: TRBJ1-2; D: .; size: .; DNA: TGTGCCAGCAGCGCCGGGCCGCTCTATGGCTACACCTTC; CDR3: CASSAGPLYGYTF
V: TRBV28; J: TRBJ2-1; D: .; size: .; DNA: TGTGCCAGCAGCAGTGGGAGCAGCTACAATGAGCAGTTCTTC; CDR3: CASSSGSSYNEQFF
V: TRBV21-1; J: TRBJ2-5; D: .; size: .; DNA: TGTCCCAACCTAGCGGCGGGCCAGGGGCAAGAGACCCAGTACTTC; CDR3: CPNLAAGQGQETQYF
V: TRBV4-1; J: TRBJ1-5; D: .; size: .; DNA: TGCGCCAGCAGCCAAGACTGGGTTGTGGAGAATCAGCCCCAGCATTTT; CDR3: CASSQDWVVENQPQHF
V: TRBV15; J: TRBJ2-3; D: TRBD1; size: .; DNA: TGTGCCACCAGCCCACAGGGGACCCCGGGGCCGCAGTATTTT; CDR3: CATSPQGTPGPQYF
V: TRBV7-2; J: TRBJ1-5; D: .; size: .; DNA: TGTGCCAGCAGCTTAGTTGTAGGGGGTCATCAGCCCCAGCATTTT; CDR3: CASSLVVGGHQPQHF
V: TRBV9; J: TRBJ2-1; D: TRBD2; size: .; DNA: TGTGCCAGCAGCGCCCCCGGGACTAGCTCCTACAATGAGCAGTTCTTC; CDR3: CASSAPGTSSYNEQFF
V: TRBV2; J: TRBJ1-3; D: .; size: .; DNA: TGTGCCAGCAGTGCACTATGGGGGTCTGGAAACACCATATATTTT; CDR3: CASSALWGSGNTIYF
V: TRBV18; J: TRBJ1-4; D: .; size: .; DNA: TGTGCCAGCTCACCGAAGGGGGGTGAAAAACTGTTTTTT; CDR3: CASSPKGGEKLFF
V: TRBV3-1/TRBV3-2; J: TRBJ1-2; D: TRBD1; size: .; DNA: TGTGCCAGCAGCCGTTCAGGGGGAGATGGCTACACCTTC; CDR3: CASSRSGGDGYTF
V: TRBV7-2; J: TRBJ1-3; D: TRBD1; size: .; DNA: TGTGCCAGCAGCCCCGACAGGGGGCTTTCTGGAAACACCATATATTTT; CDR3: CASSPDRGLSGNTIYF
V: TRBV6-2/TRBV6-3; J: TRBJ1-2; D: .; size: .; DNA: TGTGCCAGCAGCACCTCCCCCTTCTATGGCTACACCTTC; CDR3: CASSTSPFYGYTF
V: TRBV6-1; J: TRBJ1-2; D: .; size: .; DNA: TGTGCCAGCAGTGATGGGTTGGGACTTCAGAACTATGGCTACACCTTC; CDR3: CASSDGLGLQNYGYTF
V: TRBV5-1; J: TRBJ2-7; D: .; size: .; DNA: TGCGCCAGCAGCTGGGGAGCAGAGACCTACGAGCAGTACTTC; CDR3: CASSWGAETYEQYF
V: TRBV11-2; J: TRBJ2-5; D: TRBD1; size: once; DNA: TGTGCCAGCAGCTTAGGTATTTCAGGGGGTGGCCAAGAGACCCAGTACTTC; CDR3: CASSLGISGGGQETQYF
V: TRBV2; J: TRBJ1-4; D: TRBD1; size: .; DNA: TGTGCCAGCAGCCCGGACTGGCCAGGGGGAACTAATGAAAAACTGTTTTTT; CDR3: CASSPDWPGGTNEKLFF
V: TRBV4-1; J: TRBJ1-2; D: .; size: .; DNA: TGCGCCAGCAGCCAAGACGCGGACGGCTACACCTTC; CDR3: CASSQDADGYTF
V: TRBV25-1; J: TRBJ2-7; D: TRBD1; size: once; DNA: TGTGCCAGCAGTGGGGGACAGACGAAGCAGTACTTC; CDR3: CASSGGQTKQYF
V: TRBV7-3; J: TRBJ1-2; D: .; size: .; DNA: TGTGCCAGCAGCTTAACGGGTGAGGGACCTGGTGGCTACACCTTC; CDR3: CASSLTGEGPGGYTF
V: TRBV9; J: TRBJ2-7; D: .; size: .; DNA: TGTGCCAGCAGCGCCGGGACTCGGACGCACGAGCAGTACTTC; CDR3: CASSAGTRTHEQYF
V: TRBV6-1; J: TRBJ1-2; D: TRBD1; size: .; DNA: TGTGCCAGCAGTGATTCCGGGCAGGGGGCTCTTGGCTACACCTTC; CDR3: CASSDSGQGALGYTF
V: TRBV7-3; J: TRBJ2-1; D: TRBD2; size: .; DNA: TGTGCCAGCAGCTTAAGCGGGAGAATCAATGAGCAGTTCTTC; CDR3: CASSLSGRINEQFF
V: TRBV25-1; J: TRBJ2-3; D: TRBD2; size: .; DNA: TGTGCCAGCAGTGAATATAGACTAGCGGGAAGCACAGATACGCAGTATTTT; CDR3: CASSEYRLAGSTDTQYF
V: TRBV27; J: TRBJ1-1; D: .; size: .; DNA: TGTGCCAGCAGTTTAGGAATGAACACTGAAGCTTTCTTT; CDR3: CASSLGMNTEAFF